The 12 T cell receptor beta chains reported below all come from one sample, sequenced in a study of T-cell reconstitution after alpha-beta-depleted transplantation in children. Unique molecular identifiers tagged the TCRbeta library. Via MiXCR, TCRdb re-called the PCR reads, giving one row per CDR3 protein. The repertoire holds fewer than 700,000 distinct CDR3 sequences, with 10% to 15% as singletons. The source was PBMCs, mostly from graft donor cells, collected 360 days after TCRalphabeta/CD19-depleted stem cell transplant. Receptors originate from a male patient between 10 and 17 years old who had a stem cell transplant for acute myeloid leukemia, so the T cells may come from the graft donor.

This clonotype was seen only a few times. The genes are TRBV7-9 and TRBJ1-5; 12 nucleotides agree with TRBD1. The J segment lost 3 bases and the V segment lost 5 bases, leaving 5 bases of the junction unmatched. The CDR3 extends over 16 amino acids. Germline CDR1 SEHNR, CDR2 FQNEAQ (reference sequence). The CDR3 DNA reads TGTGCCAGCAGCCTGGGACAGGGGGCTTACAATCAGCCCCAGCATTTT. Translated, it gives CASSLGQGAYNQPQHF.

Note on this clonotype: A junction boundary mismatches the germline segment, possibly from a read error. This chain connects TRBV10-3 to TRBJ2-1; D may correspond to TRBD1 or TRBD2 (6 bases each). The CDR3 consists of 13 residues. Germline-derived CDR1 and CDR2 are ENHRY and SYGVKD. The CDR3 DNA follows: TGTGCCATCTCGACTAGGGGGGACAATGGGCAGTTCTTC. It codes for CAISTRGDNGQFF.

The chain recombines TRBV3-1 with TRBJ1-5; possible D gene TRBD1, 5 bases. Germline lookup yields CDR1 LGHDT and CDR2 YNNKEL (reference sequence). This CDR3 region has 15 residues. The V end lost 6 bases, the J end lost 4 bases, and 16 bases lay between the germline ends. The chain's CDR3 is CASSPDGTRNQPQHF. CDR3 DNA: TGTGCCAGCAGTCCGGACGGGACGAGGAATCAGCCCCAGCATTTT.

This clonotype was seen a few times. This rearrangement joins TRBV5-1 to TRBJ2-3, with 8 bases identical to TRBD2. The CDR3 contains 16 residues. J lost 0 bases, V lost 0 bases, and 3 bases had no gene match. Germline V lookup: CDR1 SGHRS, CDR2 YFSETQ. The CDR3 region has the DNA TGCGCCAGCAGCTTGGTGGTAGCGGGGAGCACAGATACGCAGTATTTT. Protein product: CASSLVVAGSTDTQYF.

This clonotype was found a few times. The chain carries TRBV27 and TRBJ2-3; TRBD2 matches at 9 bases. The CDR3 loop spans 15 amino acids. The germline V gene has CDR1 MNHEY and CDR2 SMNVEV (reference sequence). The V segment lost 7 bases and the J segment 3 bases; nucleotides outside the gene matches: 8. CDR3 in DNA: TGTGCCAGCACCACAATTACTAGCGGGACAGATACGCAGTATTTT. Translating it yields CASTTITSGTDTQYF.

This clonotype was found a few times. CDR3 sequence (DNA): TGTGCCACAACCACCACCTACAATGAGCAGTTCTTC. This codes for CATTTTYNEQFF. This rearrangement joins TRBV28 to TRBJ2-1; D not resolved. CDR3 length: 12 amino acids. V lost 10 bases and J lost 2, with 9 bases in between. Germline V gene sequence: CDR1 MDHEN, CDR2 SYDVKM. The whole variable domain, filled in from reference TRBV28 and TRBJ2-1, reads DVKVTQSSRYLVKRTGEKVFLECVQDMDHENMFWYRQDPGLGLRLIYFSYDVKMKEKGDIPEGYSVSREKKERFSLILESASTNQTSMYLCATTTTYNEQFFGPGTRLTVL.

The chain joins TRBV2 to TRBJ2-1; D could derive from TRBD1 or TRBD2 (5 bases each). Germline CDR1 reads SNHLY; CDR2 reads FYNNEI. There are 19 residues in the CDR3. This CDR3 reads CTIRHLGGGRQSTYNEQFF. The CDR3 DNA sequence: TGTACCATCAGACACCTTGGGGGTGGGCGACAGTCCACCTACAATGAGCAGTTCTTC. The complete variable domain, with remaining parts taken from reference TRBV2 and TRBJ2-1, reads EPEVTQTPSHQVTQMGQEVILRCVPISNHLYFYWYRQILGQKVEFLVSFYNNEISEKSEIFDDQFSVERPDGSNFTLKIRSTKLEDSAMYFCTIRHLGGGRQSTYNEQFFGPGTRLTVL.

The chain joins TRBV7-2 to TRBJ2-3; 8 bases match TRBD2. The trim removed 4 bases at V and 0 bases at J, leaving 3 bases unmatched. This CDR3 is built from 15 residues. The V gene's germline CDR1 is SGHTA and CDR2 FQGNSA. The CDR3 protein is CASSYSGISTDTQYF. The DNA for the CDR3 is TGTGCCAGCAGCTATAGCGGGATTAGCACAGATACGCAGTATTTT.

This sequence joins TRBV20-1 and TRBJ2-7; D assignment may be TRBD1 or TRBD2 (5 bases each). The CDR3 consists of 17 residues. The ends were cut back, 4 bases at V and 2 bases at J, with 24 bases in the middle. Germline lookup yields CDR1 DFQATT and CDR2 SNEGSKA (reference sequence). CDR3 in amino acids: CSATPGSGTMGPYEQYF. The CDR3, as DNA: TGCAGTGCTACCCCGGGATCGGGGACGATGGGGCCCTACGAGCAGTACTTC.

The genes are TRBV13 and TRBJ2-7; possible D gene TRBD1, 5 bases. In germline, CDR1 is PRHDT, CDR2 FYEKMQ (reference sequence). This CDR3 region has 13 residues. V gave up 3 bases and J gave up 5 bases, with 11 bases separating them. The chain's CDR3 is CASSFVQGDEQYF. The CDR3, as DNA: TGTGCCAGCAGCTTCGTTCAAGGGGACGAGCAGTACTTC.

This clonotype showed up just a few times. The chain joins TRBV5-1 to TRBJ2-7, with 9 bases that match TRBD1. Per the germline V gene, CDR1 is SGHRS and CDR2 is YFSETQ. The CDR3 spans 14 residues. Trimming cost V 3 bases and J 0 bases; bases outside gene matches: 1. CDR3 nucleotide sequence: TGCGCCAGCAGCTGGACAGGGGTCTCCTACGAGCAGTACTTC. Protein: CASSWTGVSYEQYF.

This clonotype was seen at least ten times. The rearrangement uses TRBV6-5 and TRBJ2-7; 7 nucleotides match TRBD2. Germline V CDR1 and CDR2: MNHEY, SVGAGI. The CDR3 contains 15 residues. V shed 3 bases, J shed 3 bases, and the junction held 8 bases outside the gene matches. CDR3 nucleotides: TGTGCCAGCAGTTATGGGGGAGGGCCGGGCTACGAGCAGTACTTC. Translating gives CASSYGGGPGYEQYF.